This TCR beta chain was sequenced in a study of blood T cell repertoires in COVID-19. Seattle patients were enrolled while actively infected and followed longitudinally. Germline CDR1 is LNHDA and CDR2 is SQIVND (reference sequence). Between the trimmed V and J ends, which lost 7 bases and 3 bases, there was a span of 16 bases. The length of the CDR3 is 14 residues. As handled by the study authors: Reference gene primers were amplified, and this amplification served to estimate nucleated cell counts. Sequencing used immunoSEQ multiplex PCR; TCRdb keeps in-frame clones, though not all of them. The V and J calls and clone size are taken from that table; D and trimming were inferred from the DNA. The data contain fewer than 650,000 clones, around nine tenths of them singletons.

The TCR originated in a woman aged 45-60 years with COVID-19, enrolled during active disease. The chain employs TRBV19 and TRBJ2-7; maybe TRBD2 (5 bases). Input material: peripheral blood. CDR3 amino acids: CASTERADYYEQYF. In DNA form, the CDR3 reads TGTGCCAGTACCGAGAGGGCAGACTACTACGAGCAGTACTTC.